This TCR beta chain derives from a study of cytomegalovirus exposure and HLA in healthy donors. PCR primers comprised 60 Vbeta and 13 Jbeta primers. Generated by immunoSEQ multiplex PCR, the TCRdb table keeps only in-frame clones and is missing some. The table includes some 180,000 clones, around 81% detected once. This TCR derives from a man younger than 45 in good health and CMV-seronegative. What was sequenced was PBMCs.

The CDR3 DNA reads as TGTGCTAGTGGTTTGGACAGTCTGAACACTGAAGCTTTCTTT. Its translation is CASGLDSLNTEAFF. The chain uses TRBV12-5 and TRBJ1-1; D remains unclear. Germline V gene lookup returns CDR1 LGHNT and CDR2 FRNRAP. The CDR3 loop spans 14 amino acids. Trimming removed 1 base at V and 0 bases at J, with 6 bases between.